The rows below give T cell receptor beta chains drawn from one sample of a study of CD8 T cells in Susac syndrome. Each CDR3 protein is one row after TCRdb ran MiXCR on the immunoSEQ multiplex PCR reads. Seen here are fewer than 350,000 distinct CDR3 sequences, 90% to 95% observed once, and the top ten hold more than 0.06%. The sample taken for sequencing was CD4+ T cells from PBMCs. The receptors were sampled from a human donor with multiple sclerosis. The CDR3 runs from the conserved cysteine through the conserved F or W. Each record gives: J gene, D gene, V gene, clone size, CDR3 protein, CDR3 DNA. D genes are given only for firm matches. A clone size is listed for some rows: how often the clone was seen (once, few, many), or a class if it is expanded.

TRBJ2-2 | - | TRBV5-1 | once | CASSLDLFTGELFF | TGCGCCAGCAGCTTGGATCTGTTTACCGGGGAGCTGTTTTTT
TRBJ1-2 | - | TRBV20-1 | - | CSAERPGTPLDYGYTF | TGCAGTGCTGAACGCCCGGGGACCCCCCTCGACTATGGCTACACCTTC
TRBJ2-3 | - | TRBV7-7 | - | CASSLDFGDTQYF | TGTGCTAGCAGCTTAGATTTTGGAGATACGCAGTATTTT
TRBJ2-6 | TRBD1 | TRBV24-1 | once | CATSETGSSGANVLTF | TGTGCCACCAGTGAGACAGGGTCATCTGGGGCCAACGTCCTGACTTTC
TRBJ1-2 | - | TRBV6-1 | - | CASRSGGDDYGYTF | TGTGCCAGTCGATCGGGGGGCGACGACTATGGCTACACCTTC
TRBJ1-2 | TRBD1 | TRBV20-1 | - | CSARTGNYGYTF | TGCAGTGCTAGGACAGGGAACTATGGCTACACCTTC
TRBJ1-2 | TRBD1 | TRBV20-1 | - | CSAEGANYGYTF | TGCAGTGCAGAGGGGGCGAACTATGGTTACACCTTC
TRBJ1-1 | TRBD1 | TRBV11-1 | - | CASTPGGGVAEAFF | TGTGCCAGCACGCCGGGAGGGGGCGTCGCTGAAGCTTTCTTT
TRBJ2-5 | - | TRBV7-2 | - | CASSLATSGTQYF | TGTGCCAGCAGCTTAGCCACTAGTGGGACCCAGTACTTC
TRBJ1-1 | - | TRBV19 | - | CASSFRQPLMNTEAFF | TGTGCCAGTAGTTTCCGACAGCCTCTCATGAACACTGAAGCTTTCTTT